Below, one TCR beta chain is given with its context. Its antigen is not identified. This sample is drawn from a study of post-analysis software for immune sequencing data. V was pared by 5 bases and J by 0 bases, with 10 bases between. The CDR3 extends over 14 amino acids. Regarding the study as a whole: Four to six TRBV segments were more frequent in patients than controls; TRBV5-6, TRBV5-1 and TRBV20-1 belonged to this group.

cDNA libraries for TCR beta contained unique molecular identifiers. One entry per CDR3 protein results from TCRdb running MiXCR on the PCR reads. The repertoire has roughly 400,000 distinct CDR3 sequences, 39% of them found once; the top ten carry about 8%. Sequencing was done on a sample of blood. The source is a girl between 2 and 10 years old with multiple sclerosis. V usage is TRBV12-3 or TRBV12-4 and J usage is TRBJ1-1, with D unclear. The CDR3 sequence: CASSPRGLNTEAFF. The CDR3 DNA reads TGTGCCAGCAGTCCACGTGGGCTGAACACTGAAGCTTTCTTT.